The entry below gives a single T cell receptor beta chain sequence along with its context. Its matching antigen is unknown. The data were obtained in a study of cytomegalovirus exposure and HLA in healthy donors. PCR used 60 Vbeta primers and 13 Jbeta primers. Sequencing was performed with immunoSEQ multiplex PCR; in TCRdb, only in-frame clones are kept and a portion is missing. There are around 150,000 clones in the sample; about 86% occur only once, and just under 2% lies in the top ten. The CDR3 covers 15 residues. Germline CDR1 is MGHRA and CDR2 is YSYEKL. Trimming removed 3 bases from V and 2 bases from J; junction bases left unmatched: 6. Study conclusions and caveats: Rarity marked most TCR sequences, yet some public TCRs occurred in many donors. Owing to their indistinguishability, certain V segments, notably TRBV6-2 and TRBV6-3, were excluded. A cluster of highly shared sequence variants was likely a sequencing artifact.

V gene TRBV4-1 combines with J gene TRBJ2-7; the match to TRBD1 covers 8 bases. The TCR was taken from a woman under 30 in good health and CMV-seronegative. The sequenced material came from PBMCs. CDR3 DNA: TGCGCCAGCAGCCAGATGACAGGGGTTACCTACGAGCAGTACTTC. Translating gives CASSQMTGVTYEQYF.